The next 20 T cell receptor beta chains were all read from a single sample in a study of blood T cell repertoires in COVID-19. Sequenced by immunoSEQ multiplex PCR; TCRdb stores in-frame clones only, minus some. The sample has about 71,000 clones; more than 80% are singletons. Sequenced sample: peripheral blood. The receptors were gathered from a man younger than 45 with acute or convalescent COVID-19.

V is TRBV5-1 and J is TRBJ2-2, with TRBD1 matching 7 bases. Germline assignment: CDR1 SGHRS and CDR2 YFSETQ. This CDR3 is built from 16 residues. After removal of 4 bases from V and 0 bases from J, the junction contained 6 bases not matched to a gene. CDR3 DNA sequence: TGCGCCAGCAGCAGACGGGACAGCGCGAACACCGGGGAGCTGTTTTTT. Translated: CASSRRDSANTGELFF.

This rearrangement joins TRBV2 to TRBJ2-1, with 8 bases fitting TRBD1. This CDR3 is built from 15 residues. V was clipped by 6 bases and J by 0 bases; unmatched bases: 4. Germline V gene data show CDR1 as SNHLY and CDR2 as FYNNEI. CDR3 in DNA: TGTGCCAGCAGCGGCGACAGGGGCTCCTACAATGAGCAGTTCTTC. Protein sequence: CASSGDRGSYNEQFF.

The genes are TRBV27 and TRBJ1-1; 7 bases match TRBD1. This CDR3 spans 18 amino acids. The V gene end was trimmed by 0 bases and the J gene end by 0 bases; junction bases not matched to a gene: 10. Germline V gene data show CDR1 as MNHEY and CDR2 as SMNVEV (reference sequence). CDR3 sequence: CASSLSRQGRFMNTEAFF. The CDR3 bases are TGTGCCAGCAGTTTATCAAGACAGGGCCGATTCATGAACACTGAAGCTTTCTTT.

The V call is TRBV4-1, the J call TRBJ2-2, with TRBD1 identical over 8 bases. The CDR3 runs 15 residues. V trimming: 4 bases; J trimming: 5 bases; junction bases outside the gene matches: 6. Per the germline V gene, CDR1 is MGHRA and CDR2 is YSYEKL. CDR3 region: CASSRGQGGTGELFF. The CDR3 nucleotides are TGCGCCAGCAGCCGAGGACAGGGCGGGACCGGGGAGCTGTTTTTT.

The rearrangement uses TRBV15 and TRBJ2-7; D is perhaps TRBD2 (5 bases). V lost 3 bases and J lost 2, with 14 bases in between. CDR1 and CDR2 (germline): LNHNV, YYDKDF (reference sequence). The CDR3 is 15 amino acids. The CDR3 here is CATSSIAGPTYEQYF. Written as DNA, the CDR3 is TGTGCCACCAGCAGTATCGCGGGCCCCACCTACGAGCAGTACTTC. Full variable domain (missing parts from reference TRBV15 and TRBJ2-7): DAMVIQNPRYQVTQFGKPVTLSCSQTLNHNVMYWYQQKSSQAPKLLFHYYDKDFNNEADTPDNFQSRRPNTSFCFLDIRSPGLGDTAMYLCATSSIAGPTYEQYFGPGTRLTVT.

This chain joins TRBV28 and TRBJ1-5; the D gene is possibly TRBD1 (6 bases). This CDR3 comprises 17 residues. CDR1 and CDR2 (germline): MDHEN, SYDVKM. V shed 11 bases and J shed 1 base, with 24 bases lying between them. CDR3 amino acids: CAAVTGSGAGSNQPQHF. The CDR3 DNA reads TGTGCCGCCGTCACAGGGAGTGGAGCAGGCAGCAATCAGCCCCAGCATTTT.

The V gene is TRBV5-4, the J gene TRBJ2-3, with 8 bases identical to TRBD1. The ends lost 0 bases at V and 3 bases at J; junction bases unmatched: 3. The CDR3 length is 15 residues. Looked up from germline, CDR1 is SGHNT and CDR2 is YYREEE (reference sequence). CDR3 region: CASSLDRGYTDTQYF. The CDR3 DNA sequence: TGTGCCAGCAGCTTGGACAGGGGGTATACAGATACGCAGTATTTT.

In its sample, this clone was seen a few times. The chain recombines TRBV7-2 with TRBJ2-1, with TRBD2 as a possible D gene (5 bases). This CDR3 is 14 amino acids long. Germline lookup yields CDR1 SGHTA and CDR2 FQGNSA. Trimming removed 1 base from V and 5 bases from J, with 9 bases in between. In DNA form, the CDR3 reads TGTGCCAGCAGCTTAGGTGGAGGTAACAATGAGCAGTTCTTC. It yields the protein CASSLGGGNNEQFF.

This chain connects TRBV30 to TRBJ1-2, with 8 positions matching TRBD1. Germline assignment: CDR1 GTSNPN and CDR2 SVGIG (reference sequence). The CDR3 extends over 13 amino acids. V trimming: 3 bases; J trimming: 3 bases; junction bases outside the gene matches: 3. The CDR3 DNA reads TGTGCCTGGAGGCCGGGACAGGACTATGGCTACACCTTC. It encodes CAWRPGQDYGYTF.

J is TRBJ2-6 and V is TRBV5-4; D call uncertain. Germline V gene data show CDR1 as SGHNT and CDR2 as YYREEE (reference sequence). Trimming pared 1 base from V and 4 bases from J, leaving 6 bases between. The CDR3 runs to 14 residues. CDR3 protein: CASSLQSGANVLTF. CDR3 DNA: TGTGCCAGCAGCTTGCAATCCGGGGCCAACGTCCTGACTTTC.

The chain links TRBV19 to TRBJ2-1; the match to TRBD2 covers 11 bases. This CDR3 has 15 residues. The germline gives CDR1 LNHDA, CDR2 SQIVND (reference sequence). Trimming removed 6 bases from V and 4 bases from J; junction bases left unmatched: 5. CDR3 in amino acids: CASSLAGGPYNEQFF. The CDR3 nucleotides are TGTGCCAGTAGCCTAGCGGGAGGCCCGTACAATGAGCAGTTCTTC.

The chain combines TRBV3-1 (or the pseudogene TRBV3-2) with TRBJ1-4; no definite D call. From germline, CDR1 is LGHDT and CDR2 YNNKEL (reference sequence). Between the trimmed V and J ends, which lost 4 bases and 4 bases, there was a span of 10 bases. The CDR3 sequence is 14 residues long. The CDR3 DNA reads as TGTGCCAGCAGCCGTTCGGGGATTAATGAAAAACTGTTTTTT. Encoded protein: CASSRSGINEKLFF.

V usage is TRBV7-8 and J usage is TRBJ1-6, with D perhaps matching TRBD1 (6 bases). The CDR3 runs 16 residues. Germline CDR1 SGHVS, CDR2 FQNEAQ. V lost 0 bases and J 9 bases, leaving 15 bases between the germline ends. In DNA, the CDR3 is TGTGCCAGCAGCTTAGCGGATCACAGGGAGGGTTCACCCCTCCACTTT. The encoded protein is CASSLADHREGSPLHF.

The gene calls are TRBV3-1 (or the pseudogene TRBV3-2) and TRBJ1-2; 9 nucleotides align to TRBD1. The CDR3 loop spans 12 amino acids. Losses at the gene ends were 4 bases for V and 7 bases for J; bases not matched to a gene: 1. Germline assignment: CDR1 LGHDT and CDR2 YNNKEL (reference sequence). This chain's CDR3 is CASSRDRVGYTF. The CDR3 DNA follows: TGTGCCAGCAGCCGGGACAGGGTTGGCTACACCTTC.

The V gene is TRBV30, the J gene TRBJ1-1; 10 bases align to TRBD1. Germline V gene sequence: CDR1 GTSNPN, CDR2 SVGIG (reference sequence). With 8 bases clipped from V and 4 bases from J, the junction kept 1 base outside the gene matches. The CDR3 loop spans 11 amino acids. CDR3 loop: CAGDRGTEAFF. In DNA, the CDR3 is TGTGCCGGGGACAGGGGCACTGAAGCTTTCTTT.

J is TRBJ1-3 and V is TRBV5-6, with D possibly matching TRBD1 (6 bases). The CDR3 runs 13 residues. CDR1 and CDR2 from the germline V gene are SGHDT and YYEEEE. Trimming removed 4 bases from V and 5 bases from J, with 10 bases in between. Here the CDR3 reads CASSLWDRNTIYF. The CDR3, as DNA: TGTGCCAGCAGCCTCTGGGACAGAAACACCATATATTTT.

The chain employs TRBV19 and TRBJ1-2, with 11 bases matching TRBD1. The CDR3 contains 15 residues. Germline loops: CDR1 LNHDA, CDR2 SQIVND (reference sequence). The J segment lost 1 base and the V segment lost 8 bases, leaving 6 bases of the junction unmatched. This CDR3 reads CASQGQGAGNYGYTF. In DNA, the CDR3 is TGTGCCAGTCAAGGACAGGGGGCCGGTAACTATGGCTACACCTTC.

This chain joins TRBV30 and TRBJ1-6; 9 bases fit TRBD1. Unmatched junction bases numbered 3, after V lost 5 bases and J lost 10 bases. Germline CDR1 and CDR2: GTSNPN and SVGIG (reference sequence). The CDR3 sequence is 12 residues long. CDR3 DNA sequence: TGTGCCTGGGGGACAGGGCAATCACCCCTCCACTTT. Translation: CAWGTGQSPLHF.

This clone was recorded once. The chain employs TRBV4-1 and TRBJ1-2; 7 bases line up with TRBD1. The V segment lost 0 bases and the J segment 8 bases; nucleotides outside the gene matches: 3. CDR1 MGHRA and CDR2 YSYEKL come from the germline V gene. This CDR3 comprises 13 residues. The CDR3 spells CASSQEGQTGYTF. CDR3 nucleotide sequence: TGCGCCAGCAGCCAAGAGGGACAGACGGGCTACACCTTC.

V and J are TRBV6-1 and TRBJ2-6, with TRBD1 as a possible D gene (5 bases). This CDR3 region has 16 residues. The germline V and J ends were trimmed by 2 bases and 2 bases, with 10 bases remaining between them. In germline, CDR1 is MNHNS, CDR2 SASEGT. CDR3 sequence: CASSEQGVAGANVLTF. CDR3 DNA sequence: TGTGCCAGCAGTGAACAAGGGGTCGCTGGGGCCAACGTCCTGACTTTC.